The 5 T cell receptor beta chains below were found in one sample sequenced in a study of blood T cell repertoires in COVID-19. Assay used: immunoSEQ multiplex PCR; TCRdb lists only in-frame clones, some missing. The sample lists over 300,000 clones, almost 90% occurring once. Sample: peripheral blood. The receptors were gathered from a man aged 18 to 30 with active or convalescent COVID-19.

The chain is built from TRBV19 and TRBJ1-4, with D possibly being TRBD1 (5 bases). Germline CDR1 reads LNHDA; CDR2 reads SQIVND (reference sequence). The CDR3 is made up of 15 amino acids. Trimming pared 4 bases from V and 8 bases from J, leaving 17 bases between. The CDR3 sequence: CASSSDLGRGEKLFF. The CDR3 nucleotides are TGTGCCAGTAGTAGCGACCTGGGAAGGGGAGAAAAACTGTTTTTT.

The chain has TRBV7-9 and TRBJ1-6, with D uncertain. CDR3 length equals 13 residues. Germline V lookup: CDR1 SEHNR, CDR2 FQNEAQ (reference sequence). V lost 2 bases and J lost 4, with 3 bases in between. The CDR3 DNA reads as TGTGCCAGCAGCTTACCATATAATTCACCCCTCCACTTT. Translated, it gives CASSLPYNSPLHF.

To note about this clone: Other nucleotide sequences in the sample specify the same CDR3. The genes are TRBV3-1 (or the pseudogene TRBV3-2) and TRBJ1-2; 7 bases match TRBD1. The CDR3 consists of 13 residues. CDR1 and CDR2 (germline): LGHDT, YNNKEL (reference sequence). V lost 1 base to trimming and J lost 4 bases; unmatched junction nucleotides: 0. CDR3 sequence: CASSQGTGYGYTF. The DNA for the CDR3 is TGTGCCAGCAGCCAAGGGACAGGCTATGGCTACACCTTC.

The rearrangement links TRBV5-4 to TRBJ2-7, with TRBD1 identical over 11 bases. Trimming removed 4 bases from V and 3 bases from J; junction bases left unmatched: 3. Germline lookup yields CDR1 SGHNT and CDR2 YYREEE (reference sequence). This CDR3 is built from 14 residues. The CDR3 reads CASSGGTGGYEQYF. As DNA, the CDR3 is TGTGCCAGCAGCGGCGGGACAGGGGGCTACGAGCAGTACTTC.

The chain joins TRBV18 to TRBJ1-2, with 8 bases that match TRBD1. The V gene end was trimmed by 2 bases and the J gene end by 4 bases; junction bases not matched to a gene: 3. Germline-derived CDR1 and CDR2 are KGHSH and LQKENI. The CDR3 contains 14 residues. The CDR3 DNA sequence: TGTGCCAGCTCACCAGATCAGGGGGCCTATGGCTACACCTTC. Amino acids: CASSPDQGAYGYTF.